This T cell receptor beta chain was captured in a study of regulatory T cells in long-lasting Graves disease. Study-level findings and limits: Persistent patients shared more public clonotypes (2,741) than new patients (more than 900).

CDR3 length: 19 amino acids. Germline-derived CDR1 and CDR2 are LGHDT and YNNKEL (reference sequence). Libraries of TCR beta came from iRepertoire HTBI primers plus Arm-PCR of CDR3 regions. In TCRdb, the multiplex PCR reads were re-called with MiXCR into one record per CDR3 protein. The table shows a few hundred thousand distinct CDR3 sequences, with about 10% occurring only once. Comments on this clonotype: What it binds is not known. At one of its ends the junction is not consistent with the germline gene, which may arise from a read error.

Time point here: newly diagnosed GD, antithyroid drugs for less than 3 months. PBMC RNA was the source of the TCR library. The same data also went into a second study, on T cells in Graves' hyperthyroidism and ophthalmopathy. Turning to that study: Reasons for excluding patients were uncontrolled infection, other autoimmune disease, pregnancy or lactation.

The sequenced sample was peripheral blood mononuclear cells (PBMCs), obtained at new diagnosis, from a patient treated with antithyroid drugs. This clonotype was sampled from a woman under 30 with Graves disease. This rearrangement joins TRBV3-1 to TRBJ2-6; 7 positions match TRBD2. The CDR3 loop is CASSQDDGSGGAGVNVLTF. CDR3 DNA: TGTGCCAGCAGCCAAGATGATGGTTCGGGGGGAGCTGGGGTCAACGTCCTGACTTTC.